The rows below give T cell receptor beta chains drawn from one sample of a study of blood T cell repertoires in COVID-19. Here immunoSEQ multiplex PCR was the method, and the copy in TCRdb shows in-frame clones only, minus some. This table has more than 150,000 clones, about 80% appearing once. Material: PBMCs or T cells enriched from blood (not recorded which). These receptors were taken from a man aged 45-65 years who had recovered from COVID-19. Each CDR3 is given with its conserved first and last residue.

>TRBV7-9|TRBJ2-5
CASSSRRASGKETQYF
>TRBV2|TRBJ1-1
CASSLSRRGTEAFF
>TRBV9|TRBJ1-3
CASSFDRSGNTIYF
>TRBV28|TRBJ2-7
CASRSQGVPYEQYF
>TRBV27|TRBJ1-2
CASTGAGGYTF
>TRBV4-2|TRBJ2-1
CASSRDRAPYNEQFF
>TRBV6-6|TRBJ2-6
CASSYGSSPGANVLTF
>TRBV3-1/TRBV3-2|TRBJ2-3
CASASGRRVDTQYF
>TRBV2|TRBJ2-2
CASSSGRGRSNTGELFF
>TRBV2|TRBJ1-5
CASSYIYRGSNQPQHF
>TRBV19|TRBJ1-1
CASSSRQGNTEAFF
>TRBV30|TRBJ2-7
CAWTPLGAVFGYEQYF
>TRBV5-1|TRBJ2-6
CASSPQGALSGANVLTF
>TRBV6-1|TRBJ1-1
CASSEDRGRENTEAFF
>TRBV6-5|TRBJ1-1
CASRNRADNTEAFF
>TRBV7-6|TRBJ2-3
CASSLGGGGDTQYF
>TRBV28|TRBJ1-4
CASRGRQASTNEKLFF
>TRBV4-2|TRBJ2-1
CASSPGPGQTSNEQFF
>TRBV28|TRBJ1-3
CASSLTGTGLRNTIYF
>TRBV9|TRBJ1-4
CASSVGQGYEKLFF
>TRBV5-1|TRBJ2-7
CASSPNRMAGGYEQYF
>TRBV21-1|TRBJ2-5
CASTQSDRGETQYF
>TRBV18|TRBJ1-6
CASSQEGLGNSPLHF
>TRBV28|TRBJ2-7
CASSINPGQGRYEQYF
>TRBV13|TRBJ2-7
CASSLGQGVDDEQYF
>TRBV10-3|TRBJ1-4
CAISAGQEEKLFF
>TRBV10-1|TRBJ2-5
CASSEGLAGNERETQYF
>TRBV28|TRBJ1-1
CASSLAGEAFF
>TRBV19|TRBJ2-6
CASSIGGQGQRVKSGANVLTF
>TRBV5-6|TRBJ2-7
CASSSWGLAGSYEQYF
>TRBV19|TRBJ1-1
CASWTGGRTEAFF
>TRBV6-5|TRBJ1-6
CASNGQGSSPLHF
>TRBV28|TRBJ1-3
CASSFRKRETHF
>TRBV5-1|TRBJ1-2
CASSLRGQGAQGYTF
>TRBV5-1|TRBJ1-3
CASSLDPTASGNTIYF
>TRBV7-2|TRBJ1-2
CASSRGGGADYGYTF
>TRBV6-5|TRBJ1-6
CASSLRSSPLHF
>TRBV4-1|TRBJ1-4
CASSQGPVAGEKLFF
>TRBV7-2|TRBJ1-2
CASSLDGLPDGYTF
>TRBV11-2|TRBJ2-1
CASSFFVLAGVNEQFF